The 25 T cell receptor beta chains presented below share a single source sample, sequenced in a study of control samples from healthy donors and cancer patients. Clones were sequenced by immunoSEQ multiplex PCR, and TCRdb holds only the in-frame ones, with some missing. The table includes 110,000 or so clones, approximately 90% detected once. The sample was blood. These receptors originate from a woman in her forties or fifties in good health.

This clone was seen only a few times. The chain joins TRBV5-1 to TRBJ1-6; 9 bases fit TRBD1. The CDR3 covers 16 residues. The germline V gene encodes CDR1 SGHRS and CDR2 YFSETQ. The V segment lost 1 base and the J segment 7 bases; nucleotides outside the gene matches: 6. Here the CDR3 reads CASSLPRGTGNSPLHF. The CDR3 coding sequence is TGCGCCAGCAGCTTGCCGCGAGGGACAGGGAATTCACCCCTCCACTTT.

The CDR3 loop reads CALSLSEGKETQYF. Written as DNA, the CDR3 is TGTGCCCTCAGCTTAAGTGAAGGGAAAGAGACCCAGTACTTC. This chain connects TRBV7-9 to TRBJ2-5; D is uncertain. V lost 11 bases to trimming and J lost 3 bases, with 19 bases between them. Germline V CDR1 and CDR2: SEHNR, FQNEAQ (reference sequence). There are 14 residues in the CDR3.

This clone appeared once. The rearrangement joins TRBV4-3 to TRBJ2-5, with 9 bases matching TRBD1. Germline-derived CDR1 and CDR2 are LGHNA and YSLEER. The CDR3 consists of 17 residues. V lost 1 base, J lost 4 bases, and 10 bases stayed unmatched. In DNA, the CDR3 is TGCGCCAGCAGCCAAGTGGGCACAGGGGGCTCTTTAGAGACCCAGTACTTC. It codes for CASSQVGTGGSLETQYF.

The J gene is TRBJ1-5, the V gene TRBV7-9; 10 bases align to TRBD1. Germline values: CDR1 SEHNR, CDR2 FQNEAQ (reference sequence). V shed 5 bases and J 6 bases; nucleotides not matched to a gene: 7. CDR3 size: 15 residues. CDR3 loop: CASSPGTGASQPQHF. CDR3 bases: TGTGCCAGCAGCCCTGGGACAGGGGCGAGTCAGCCCCAGCATTTT.

Written as DNA, the CDR3 is TGTGCCAGCAGTGGAGGGTTGGGCTTCTCTGGGGCCAACGTCCTGACTTTC. Amino acids: CASSGGLGFSGANVLTF. This sequence joins TRBV6-2 or TRBV6-3 and TRBJ2-6; D is perhaps TRBD2 (6 bases). The CDR3 spans 17 residues. V was trimmed by 5 bases and J by 0 bases, leaving 14 bases between them. The germline gives CDR1 MNHEY, CDR2 SVGEGT.

The chain recombines TRBV11-3 with TRBJ2-1; D uncertain. The germline V gene has CDR1 SGHNT and CDR2 YENEEA. Trimming took 0 bases from V and 5 from J, leaving 8 bases between them. There are 14 residues in the CDR3. Here the CDR3 reads CASSLDALDNEQFF. In DNA form, the CDR3 reads TGTGCCAGCAGCTTAGACGCGTTAGACAATGAGCAGTTCTTC.

This chain joins TRBV19 and TRBJ1-3; D is unclear. Deletions cut 8 bases from V and 4 bases from J, with 12 bases between. CDR3 length equals 13 residues. CDR1 LNHDA and CDR2 SQIVND come from the germline V gene (reference sequence). This chain's CDR3 is CASGRTTGNTIYF. The CDR3, as DNA: TGTGCCAGTGGACGTACAACAGGAAACACCATATATTTT.

A single count supports this clone. This chain joins TRBV12-3 or TRBV12-4 and TRBJ1-6; D may be TRBD1 (5 bases). The CDR3 runs to 13 residues. Trimming took 2 bases from V and 7 from J, leaving 6 bases between them. The CDR3 region is CASSLWGNSPLHF. Written as DNA, the CDR3 is TGTGCCAGCAGTTTATGGGGGAATTCACCCCTCCACTTT.

The chain employs TRBV7-8 and TRBJ2-2; D is unclear. V dropped 4 bases and J dropped 0 bases, with 9 bases sitting between them. The germline V gene encodes CDR1 SGHVS and CDR2 FQNEAQ. This CDR3 has 15 residues. The CDR3 is CASSYSLSNTGELFF. DNA of the CDR3: TGTGCCAGCAGCTACTCCCTCTCGAACACCGGGGAGCTGTTTTTT. Full variable domain (missing parts from reference TRBV7-8 and TRBJ2-2): GAGVSQSPRYKVAKRGQDVALRCDPISGHVSLFWYQQALGQGPEFLTYFQNEAQLDKSGLPSDRFFAERPEGSVSTLKIQRTQQEDSAVYLCASSYSLSNTGELFFGEGSRLTVL.

This clone was counted between two and nine times. CDR3 protein: CASSLSSGGTDTQYF. In DNA, the CDR3 is TGTGCCAGCAGCTTGAGTAGCGGGGGCACAGATACGCAGTATTTT. The chain carries TRBV7-3 and TRBJ2-3; 8 nucleotides match TRBD2. Germline V gives CDR1 SGHTA, CDR2 FQGTGA. This CDR3 region has 15 residues. V trimming: 3 bases; J trimming: 1 base; junction bases outside the gene matches: 3.

V and J are TRBV9 and TRBJ2-2; a possible D gene is TRBD1 (6 bases). CDR3 length: 15 residues. V was trimmed by 5 bases and J by 1 base, leaving 12 bases between them. CDR1 SGDLS and CDR2 YYNGEE come from the germline V gene. The CDR3 DNA follows: TGTGCCAGCAGTATTCAGGGGAGGAACACCGGGGAGCTGTTTTTT. Residues: CASSIQGRNTGELFF.

The V call is TRBV27, the J call TRBJ1-5, with D unresolved. The germline V gene has CDR1 MNHEY and CDR2 SMNVEV (reference sequence). This CDR3 has 14 amino acids. V lost 2 bases to trimming and J lost 3 bases, with 8 bases between them. CDR3: CASSLIGDNQPQHF. DNA for the CDR3: TGTGCCAGCAGTTTAATTGGAGACAATCAGCCCCAGCATTTT.

The chain uses TRBV11-2 and TRBJ2-3; TRBD1 or TRBD2 may be the D gene (6 bases each). Germline CDR1 SGHAT, CDR2 FQNNGV. The V and J ends lost 5 bases and 2 bases respectively, with 17 bases between them. The CDR3 loop spans 16 amino acids. The CDR3 reads CASSQEGEVVTDTQYF. The CDR3 nucleotides read TGTGCCAGCAGCCAGGAGGGGGAGGTTGTCACAGATACGCAGTATTTT.

This clone appeared a single time. Other DNA sequences within the sample encode an identical CDR3. This chain joins TRBV5-1 and TRBJ1-2; D may be TRBD1 (5 bases). Germline CDR1 reads SGHRS; CDR2 reads YFSETQ. Trimming stripped 4 bases from V and 8 bases from J, with 18 bases between. The CDR3 loop spans 14 amino acids. CDR3 amino acids: CASSPLRGGNGYTF. Here the CDR3 DNA reads TGCGCCAGCAGCCCTCTACGGGGGGGGAACGGCTACACCTTC.

This chain links TRBV7-2 with TRBJ1-3, with a tentative D call TRBD1 (5 bases). From germline, CDR1 is SGHTA and CDR2 FQGNSA. CDR3 length: 15 residues. The germline V and J ends were trimmed by 7 bases and 0 bases, with 13 bases remaining between them. The DNA for the CDR3 is TGTGCCAGCACCCAGGAAGGACACTCTGGAAACACCATATATTTT. Encoded protein: CASTQEGHSGNTIYF.

The chain carries TRBV2 and TRBJ2-2; TRBD2 is a possible D gene (6 bases). The CDR3 covers 15 residues. Germline CDR1 reads SNHLY; CDR2 reads FYNNEI. Trimming cost V 7 bases and J 4 bases, with 16 bases left between them. CDR3 DNA: TGTGCCAGCATCCTTGGGAGGAGGGGCACCGGGGAGCTGTTTTTT. This encodes CASILGRRGTGELFF.

The J gene is TRBJ2-5, the V gene TRBV11-2; 9 bases line up with TRBD1. Per the germline V gene, CDR1 is SGHAT and CDR2 is FQNNGV. V lost 3 bases to trimming and J lost 3 bases; unmatched junction nucleotides: 17. The CDR3 covers 19 residues. CDR3 in DNA: TGTGCCAGCAGCTTCGGGGCAACCGGGACAGGGTGGGGAAAAGAGACCCAGTACTTC. It is translated as CASSFGATGTGWGKETQYF.

The chain has TRBV19 and TRBJ1-4, with 10 nucleotides matching TRBD1. This CDR3 spans 15 amino acids. CDR1 and CDR2 from the germline V gene are LNHDA and SQIVND (reference sequence). V lost 6 bases and J lost 10; bases outside the gene matches: 11. The CDR3 region is CASRPRTGGNRKLFF. Written as DNA, the CDR3 is TGTGCCAGTAGGCCTCGGACAGGGGGTAATCGAAAACTGTTTTTT.

This clone appeared a few times. The CDR3 DNA sequence: TGTGCCAGCAGTTTAGGCGGGAGCTCCTACGAGCAGTACTTC. Its protein product is CASSLGGSSYEQYF. This sequence joins TRBV27 and TRBJ2-7, with 7 positions matching TRBD2. J gave up 0 bases and V 2 bases, and 1 base lay outside the gene matches. From germline, CDR1 is MNHEY and CDR2 SMNVEV (reference sequence). The CDR3 has 14 residues.

The V call is TRBV29-1, the J call TRBJ2-3, with D possibly TRBD2 on 5 matching bases. This CDR3 spans 16 amino acids. Germline-derived CDR1 and CDR2 are SQVTM and ANQGSEA. Between the trimmed V and J ends, which lost 3 bases and 3 bases, there was a span of 19 bases. The CDR3 nucleotides are TGCAGCGTTGAGGACTGGGAGCCTACCCCTACAGATACGCAGTATTTT. Translating gives CSVEDWEPTPTDTQYF.

The CDR3 loop is CASSLAPFLGHLTDTQYF. The CDR3 DNA reads TGTGCCAGCAGTCTCGCCCCCTTTTTGGGACATCTCACAGATACGCAGTATTTT. This chain uses TRBV6-6 with TRBJ2-3; possibly TRBD1 for D (6 bases). CDR3 size: 18 residues. V was shortened by 5 bases and J by 2 bases, with 23 bases between the two germline ends. CDR1 is MNHNY and CDR2 is SVGAGI in the germline V gene (reference sequence).

V is TRBV9 and J is TRBJ2-1; D unclear. V lost 0 bases to trimming and J lost 4 bases, with 14 bases between them. The length of the CDR3 is 16 residues. The germline V gene encodes CDR1 SGDLS and CDR2 YYNGEE. The CDR3 sequence: CASSVDHLPWYNEQFF. The CDR3 coding sequence is TGTGCCAGCAGCGTAGATCACTTGCCCTGGTACAATGAGCAGTTCTTC.

The V and J genes are TRBV19 and TRBJ2-7; possible D gene TRBD1, 5 bases. CDR1 LNHDA and CDR2 SQIVND come from the germline V gene (reference sequence). Trimming took 9 bases from V and 2 from J, leaving 20 bases between them. CDR3 length equals 15 residues. The CDR3 sequence: CASAPPWGSTYEQYF. The CDR3, as DNA: TGTGCCAGCGCCCCCCCTTGGGGCAGCACCTACGAGCAGTACTTC.

This chain connects TRBV27 to TRBJ2-7; the D is unclear. Germline V gene data show CDR1 as MNHEY and CDR2 as SMNVEV (reference sequence). The CDR3 is 13 residues long. Trimming stripped 2 bases from V and 7 bases from J, with 12 bases between. CDR3 DNA sequence: TGTGCCAGCAGTTTAAATCCCCTCGGGGAGCAGTACGTC. Translating gives CASSLNPLGEQYV.

The genes are TRBV23-1 and TRBJ1-1; no reliable D call. TRBV23-1 counts as an open reading frame of uncertain function. With 2 bases removed from V and 5 bases from J, the gap between germline ends came to 15 bases. CDR3 length: 15 amino acids. This CDR3 is CASSQRLIGYTEAFF. The CDR3 bases are TGCGCCAGCAGTCAACGCCTTATCGGGTATACTGAAGCTTTCTTT.